Each of the 30 T cell receptor beta chains below was sequenced from the same sample in a study of CD8+ T cells in alopecia areata. Investigators isolated RNA and reverse transcribed it into cDNA to act as the sequencing template. Some clones are missing from TCRdb's copy, which holds only in-frame ones; the method was immunoSEQ multiplex PCR. There are roughly 250,000 clones in the sample; around two thirds occur only once, and around 1.2% lies in the top ten. Sequenced material: CD4+ T cells sorted from blood, taken at week 0. The source is a human donor with alopecia areata.

This chain connects TRBV27 to TRBJ2-1; D is tentatively TRBD1 or TRBD2 (5 bases each). Between the trimmed V and J ends, which lost 7 bases and 9 bases, there was a span of 13 bases. Germline values: CDR1 MNHEY, CDR2 SMNVEV (reference sequence). This CDR3 comprises 12 residues. CDR3 region: CASTTWGSEQFF. CDR3 nucleotide sequence: TGTGCCAGCACCACATGGGGGTCTGAGCAGTTCTTC.

The genes are TRBV15 and TRBJ2-7; 11 bases line up with TRBD1. This CDR3 is built from 21 residues. V lost 3 bases, J lost 3 bases, and 22 bases stayed unmatched. Germline CDR1 LNHNV, CDR2 YYDKDF (reference sequence). The CDR3 DNA follows: TGTGCCACCAGCAGCGTTACCCTCGGGACAGGGGGATTGTGGTTGGGCTACGAGCAGTACTTC. Its translation is CATSSVTLGTGGLWLGYEQYF.

This sequence joins TRBV29-1 and TRBJ2-1; no reliable D call. Trimming pared 5 bases from V and 0 bases from J, leaving 14 bases between. The germline V gene has CDR1 SQVTM and CDR2 ANQGSEA. CDR3 length equals 15 residues. The CDR3 spells CSVQVRASSYNEQFF. In DNA, the CDR3 is TGCAGCGTTCAAGTCCGGGCCAGCTCCTACAATGAGCAGTTCTTC.

The count of this clone is one. This sequence joins TRBV10-3 and TRBJ2-2; TRBD1 matches at 8 bases. J lost 4 bases, V lost 2 bases, and 3 bases had no gene match. The CDR3 has 15 residues. Germline CDR1 and CDR2: ENHRY and SYGVKD. The chain's CDR3 is CAISEETGVTGELFF. For the CDR3, the DNA is TGTGCCATCAGTGAGGAGACAGGGGTCACCGGGGAGCTGTTTTTT.

This clone has just a few counts. V is TRBV6-1 and J is TRBJ2-7, with D unclear. Germline lookup yields CDR1 MNHNS and CDR2 SASEGT. V was trimmed by 6 bases and J by 0 bases, leaving 12 bases between them. This CDR3 region has 14 residues. The DNA for the CDR3 is TGTGCCAGCAGCCTCAATCCCCTCTCCTACGAGCAGTACTTC. This sequence encodes CASSLNPLSYEQYF.

The rearrangement joins TRBV30 to TRBJ1-1; D is undetermined. CDR3 size: 11 residues. Trimming stripped 0 bases from V and 4 bases from J, with 3 bases between. Germline V gives CDR1 GTSNPN, CDR2 SVGIG (reference sequence). The CDR3 is CAWSVSTEAFF. CDR3 nucleotide sequence: TGTGCCTGGAGTGTTTCCACTGAAGCTTTCTTT.

The rearrangement uses TRBV18 and TRBJ2-7, with TRBD2 matching 7 bases. Germline V lookup: CDR1 KGHSH, CDR2 LQKENI. This CDR3 region has 12 residues. Unmatched junction bases numbered 2, after V lost 3 bases and J lost 6 bases. The CDR3 region has the DNA TGTGCCAGCTCACCCACTAGCGCCGAGCAGTACTTC. Translating it yields CASSPTSAEQYF.

A single count supports this clone. The chain joins TRBV7-6 to TRBJ1-2, with D perhaps TRBD1 (5 bases). The CDR3 has 13 residues. V lost 6 bases to trimming and J lost 5 bases, with 13 bases between them. Germline CDR1 is SGHVS and CDR2 is FNYEAQ. The CDR3 region is CASSLSDIYGYTF. The CDR3 DNA reads as TGTGCCAGCAGTCTTTCGGACATTTATGGCTACACCTTC. The variable domain in full, completed from reference TRBV7-6 and TRBJ1-2, reads GAGVSQSPRYKVTKRGQDVALRCDPISGHVSLYWYRQALGQGPEFLTYFNYEAQQDKSGLPNDRFSAERPEGSISTLTIQRTEQRDSAMYRCASSLSDIYGYTFGSGTRLTVV.

The chain employs TRBV9 and TRBJ2-2, with no clear D. Deletions cut 3 bases from V and 4 bases from J, with 10 bases between. The V gene's germline CDR1 is SGDLS and CDR2 YYNGEE. The CDR3 sequence is 14 residues long. CDR3 sequence: CASSALPGTGELFF. Here the CDR3 DNA reads TGTGCCAGCAGCGCGCTTCCAGGCACCGGGGAGCTGTTTTTT.

This clone has more than one count but fewer than ten. CDR3 region: CASSYQRGSLVNEQFF. The CDR3 region has the DNA TGTGCCAGCAGTTACCAGCGGGGGAGCCTCGTGAATGAGCAGTTCTTC. This chain joins TRBV6-6 and TRBJ2-1; 8 bases match TRBD2. CDR3 size: 16 residues. Losses at the gene ends were 2 bases for V and 7 bases for J; bases not matched to a gene: 10. Germline V gives CDR1 MNHNY, CDR2 SVGAGI (reference sequence).

Details on this clone: Other DNA sequences of this sample code for an identical CDR3. The J gene is TRBJ1-2, the V gene TRBV29-1; the D gene is possibly TRBD1 (5 bases). The CDR3 loop spans 12 amino acids. Between the trimmed V and J ends, which lost 5 bases and 2 bases, there was a span of 9 bases. Germline CDR1 SQVTM, CDR2 ANQGSEA. CDR3 sequence (DNA): TGCAGCGTTCGGGAGGGGAACTATGGCTACACCTTC. This gives the protein CSVREGNYGYTF. Looking up the rest from reference TRBV29-1 and TRBJ1-2 gives the full variable domain: SAVISQKPSRDICQRGTSLTIQCQVDSQVTMMFWYRQQPGQSLTLIATANQGSEATYESGFVIDKFPISRPNLTFSTLTVSNMSPEDSSIYLCSVREGNYGYTFGSGTRLTVV.

CDR3 nucleotide sequence: TGTGCCAGCAGCGTAGCGCTGGGGGCTCAAGAGACCCAGTACTTC. This encodes CASSVALGAQETQYF. The chain has TRBV9 and TRBJ2-5, with TRBD1 as a possible D gene (6 bases). Germline values: CDR1 SGDLS, CDR2 YYNGEE. With 0 bases removed from V and 2 bases from J, the gap between germline ends came to 11 bases. This CDR3 is 15 amino acids long. The variable domain in full, with the rest retrieved from reference TRBV9 and TRBJ2-5, is DSGVTQTPKHLITATGQRVTLRCSPRSGDLSVYWYQQSLDQGLQFLIQYYNGEERAKGNILERFSAQQFPDLHSELNLSSLELGDSALYFCASSVALGAQETQYFGPGTRLLVL.

The chain employs TRBV27 and TRBJ2-7; D gene ambiguous. Germline V CDR1 and CDR2: MNHEY, SMNVEV (reference sequence). This CDR3 region has 16 residues. Trimming cost V 6 bases and J 1 base, with 19 bases left between them. This CDR3 is CASSKVTTLFSYEQYF. The CDR3 region has the DNA TGTGCCAGCAGCAAAGTGACCACCCTATTTTCCTACGAGCAGTACTTC.

The rearrangement uses TRBV28 and TRBJ1-3, with 7 positions matching TRBD1. The ends lost 5 bases at V and 0 bases at J; junction bases unmatched: 7. CDR3 length equals 16 residues. Germline assignment: CDR1 MDHEN and CDR2 SYDVKM. The chain's CDR3 is CASSEQGMASGNTIYF. CDR3 DNA sequence: TGTGCCAGCAGTGAACAGGGGATGGCCTCTGGAAACACCATATATTTT.

This rearrangement joins TRBV30 to TRBJ2-5, with no clear D. Germline V CDR1 and CDR2: GTSNPN, SVGIG (reference sequence). The V gene lost 3 bases and the J gene lost 5 bases, with 13 bases spanning the gap. There are 13 residues in the CDR3. This CDR3 reads CAWSRTQWETQYF. CDR3 coding DNA: TGTGCCTGGAGCCGTACTCAGTGGGAGACCCAGTACTTC.

The genes are TRBV14 and TRBJ2-1, with a tentative D call TRBD2 (5 bases). This CDR3 contains 13 residues. The germline V and J ends were trimmed by 2 bases and 6 bases, with 8 bases remaining between them. The germline gives CDR1 SGHDN, CDR2 FVKESK. DNA of the CDR3: TGTGCCAGCAGCCAAATCCGGGGCAATGAGCAGTTCTTC. As protein: CASSQIRGNEQFF.

The rearrangement uses TRBV30 and TRBJ2-3; no clear D. Germline-derived CDR1 and CDR2 are GTSNPN and SVGIG (reference sequence). The CDR3 runs 11 residues. Trimming stripped 2 bases from V and 4 bases from J, with 4 bases between. The CDR3 loop is CAWSSPDTQYF. CDR3 in DNA: TGTGCCTGGAGTTCACCAGATACGCAGTATTTT.

This clone was seen only a few times. The chain carries TRBV5-6 and TRBJ2-7; D is ambiguous. Germline V CDR1 and CDR2: SGHDT, YYEEEE. The ends were cut back, 2 bases at V and 4 bases at J, with 7 bases in the middle. This CDR3 spans 12 amino acids. The CDR3 nucleotides read TGTGCCAGCAGCTTACAGCTTTACGAGCAGTACTTC. Protein product: CASSLQLYEQYF. Complete variable domain (other parts from reference TRBV5-6 and TRBJ2-7): DAGVTQSPTHLIKTRGQQVTLRCSPKSGHDTVSWYQQALGQGPQFIFQYYEEEERQRGNFPDRFSGHQFPNYSSELNVNALLLGDSALYLCASSLQLYEQYFGPGTRLTVT.

CDR3 DNA: TGTGCCAGTAGTATCGACGCCAGGCTCTTCTATGGCTACACCTTC. This sequence encodes CASSIDARLFYGYTF. The V and J genes are TRBV19 and TRBJ1-2, with D unclear. CDR1 is LNHDA, CDR2 SQIVND, per germline (reference sequence). The CDR3 is 15 residues long. V was cut by 3 bases and J by 4 bases, with 15 bases left in between.

This chain connects TRBV2 to TRBJ1-2; D possibly corresponds to TRBD1 (5 bases). The V end was cut by 6 bases, the J end by 0 bases, with 8 bases between. The length of the CDR3 is 13 residues. The germline gives CDR1 SNHLY, CDR2 FYNNEI. The chain's CDR3 is CASRETANYGYTF. The CDR3 nucleotides read TGTGCCAGCAGGGAGACAGCTAACTATGGCTACACCTTC.

The rearrangement joins TRBV7-6 to TRBJ2-5; D is possibly TRBD1 (5 bases). There are 14 residues in the CDR3. The ends were cut back, 7 bases at V and 4 bases at J, with 16 bases in the middle. Germline V gene lookup returns CDR1 SGHVS and CDR2 FNYEAQ. CDR3 loop: CASTYSAGSETQYF. Here the CDR3 DNA reads TGTGCCAGCACCTACAGTGCAGGGTCAGAGACCCAGTACTTC.

The chain links TRBV25-1 to TRBJ1-6; D unclear. The CDR3 consists of 12 residues. V gave up 3 bases and J gave up 9 bases, with 6 bases separating them. Germline CDR1 reads MGHDK; CDR2 reads SYGVNS. The CDR3 here is CASSDPGSPLHF. DNA of the CDR3: TGTGCCAGCAGTGATCCCGGTTCACCCCTCCACTTT.

About this clone itself: Other DNA sequences in this specimen translate into the identical CDR3. The V call is TRBV9, the J call TRBJ2-2, with D hard to call. The germline V gene encodes CDR1 SGDLS and CDR2 YYNGEE. Deletions cut 2 bases from V and 3 bases from J, with 2 bases between. CDR3 length equals 12 residues. The CDR3 reads CASSVDTGELFF. For the CDR3, the DNA is TGTGCCAGCAGCGTTGACACCGGGGAGCTGTTTTTT.

The chain has TRBV7-8 and TRBJ1-4, with 9 bases matching TRBD1. The V segment lost 2 bases and the J segment 2 bases; nucleotides outside the gene matches: 12. In germline, CDR1 is SGHVS, CDR2 FQNEAQ. There are 19 residues in the CDR3. For the CDR3, the DNA is TGTGCCAGCAGCTTATACAGGGGGCCCAAACAGGGTACTAATGAAAAACTGTTTTTT. As protein: CASSLYRGPKQGTNEKLFF.

A few counts support this clone. For the CDR3, the DNA is TGCAGCGTTGAAGGTGACAGGACCCTGTTCTTC. This sequence encodes CSVEGDRTLFF. The chain recombines TRBV29-1 with TRBJ2-1, with D tentatively TRBD1 (6 bases). The germline V gene encodes CDR1 SQVTM and CDR2 ANQGSEA. The V and J ends lost 1 base and 15 bases respectively, with 13 bases between them. The CDR3 is 11 residues long.

The rearrangement links TRBV5-6 to TRBJ1-5; D gene uncertain. This CDR3 comprises 11 residues. V gave up 2 bases and J gave up 6 bases, with 3 bases separating them. Germline V lookup: CDR1 SGHDT, CDR2 YYEEEE. CDR3 residues: CASSFCQPQHF. The CDR3 DNA sequence: TGTGCCAGCAGCTTCTGTCAGCCCCAGCATTTT.

The chain is built from TRBV29-1 and TRBJ2-3; TRBD2 agrees at 9 bases. CDR1 SQVTM and CDR2 ANQGSEA come from the germline V gene. The CDR3 has 14 amino acids. J was trimmed by 3 bases and V by 6 bases; bases with no gene match: 7. The CDR3: CSVMGLAVTDTQYF. CDR3 sequence (DNA): TGCAGCGTCATGGGACTAGCAGTAACAGATACGCAGTATTTT.

This clone has a handful of counts. The chain uses TRBV6-5 and TRBJ2-7; D perhaps matches TRBD1 (6 bases). Germline V gene data show CDR1 as MNHEY and CDR2 as SVGAGI. With 8 bases removed from V and 3 bases from J, the gap between germline ends came to 17 bases. There are 14 residues in the CDR3. CDR3 nucleotides: TGTGCCAGCGGAAGCTCCACAGGGCGCTACGAGCAGTACTTC. Protein product: CASGSSTGRYEQYF.

This rearrangement joins TRBV30 to TRBJ2-5; D possibly corresponds to TRBD1 (7 bases). Trimming removed 0 bases at V and 5 bases at J, with 16 bases between. This CDR3 spans 15 amino acids. The germline V gene encodes CDR1 GTSNPN and CDR2 SVGIG (reference sequence). The CDR3 sequence: CAWSVRRGAGETQYF. Written as DNA, the CDR3 is TGTGCCTGGAGTGTCCGCAGGGGGGCGGGGGAGACCCAGTACTTC.

V is TRBV29-1 and J is TRBJ2-1; D is possibly TRBD1 or TRBD2 (6 bases each). The CDR3 spans 14 residues. Trimming stripped 7 bases from V and 8 bases from J, with 21 bases between. CDR1 and CDR2 (germline): SQVTM, ANQGSEA. CDR3 sequence reads: CSAGRGQGSDEQFF. Written as DNA, the CDR3 is TGCAGCGCCGGTCGGGGGCAGGGATCCGATGAGCAGTTCTTC.